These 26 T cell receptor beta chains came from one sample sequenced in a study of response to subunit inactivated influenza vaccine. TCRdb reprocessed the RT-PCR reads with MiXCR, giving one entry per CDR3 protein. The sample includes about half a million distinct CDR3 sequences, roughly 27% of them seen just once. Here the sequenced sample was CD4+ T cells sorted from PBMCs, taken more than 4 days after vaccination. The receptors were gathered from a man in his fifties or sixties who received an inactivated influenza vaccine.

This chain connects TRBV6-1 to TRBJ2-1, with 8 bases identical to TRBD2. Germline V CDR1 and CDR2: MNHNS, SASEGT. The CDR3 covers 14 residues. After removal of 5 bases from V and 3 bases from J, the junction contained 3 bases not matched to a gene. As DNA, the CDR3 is TGTGCCAGCAGTCTTAGCGGGATCTACAATGAGCAGTTCTTC. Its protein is CASSLSGIYNEQFF.

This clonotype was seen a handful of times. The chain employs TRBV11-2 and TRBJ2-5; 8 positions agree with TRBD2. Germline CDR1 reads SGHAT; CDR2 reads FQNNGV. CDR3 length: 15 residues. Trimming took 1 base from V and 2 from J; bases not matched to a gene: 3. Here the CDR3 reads CASSLVAGPQETQYF. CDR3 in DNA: TGTGCCAGCAGCTTAGTAGCGGGACCGCAAGAGACCCAGTACTTC. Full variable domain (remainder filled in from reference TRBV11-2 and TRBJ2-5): EAGVAQSPRYKIIEKRQSVAFWCNPISGHATLYWYQQILGQGPKLLIQFQNNGVVDDSQLPKDRFSAERLKGVDSTLKIQPAKLEDSAVYLCASSLVAGPQETQYFGPGTRLLVL.

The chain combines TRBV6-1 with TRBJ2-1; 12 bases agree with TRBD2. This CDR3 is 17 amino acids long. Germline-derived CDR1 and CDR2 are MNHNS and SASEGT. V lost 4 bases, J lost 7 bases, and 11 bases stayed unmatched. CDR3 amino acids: CASSVSLAGGPGNEQFF. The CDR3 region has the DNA TGTGCCAGCAGTGTATCTCTAGCGGGAGGGCCTGGTAATGAGCAGTTCTTC.

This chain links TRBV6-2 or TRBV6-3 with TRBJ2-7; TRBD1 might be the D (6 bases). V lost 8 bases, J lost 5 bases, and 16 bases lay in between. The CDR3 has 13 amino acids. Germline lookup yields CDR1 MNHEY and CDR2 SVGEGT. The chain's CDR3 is CASGATGSNEQYF. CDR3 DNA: TGTGCCAGCGGAGCCACAGGGTCCAACGAGCAGTACTTC.

The CDR3 bases are TGTGCCAGCAGCCCCCCTGGGAGCGCTACCCAGACCCAGTACTTC. This codes for CASSPPGSATQTQYF. The chain recombines TRBV3-1 with TRBJ2-5, with D possibly being TRBD2 (5 bases). The CDR3 extends over 15 amino acids. Per the germline V gene, CDR1 is LGHDT and CDR2 is YNNKEL (reference sequence). V shed 4 bases and J shed 6 bases, with 18 bases lying between them.

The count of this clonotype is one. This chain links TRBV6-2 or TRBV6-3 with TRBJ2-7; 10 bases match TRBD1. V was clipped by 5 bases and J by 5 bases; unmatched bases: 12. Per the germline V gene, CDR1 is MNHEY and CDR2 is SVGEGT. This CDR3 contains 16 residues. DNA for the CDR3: TGTGCCAGCAGTCCTGAACCGGGACAGGGGTTACACGAGCAGTACTTC. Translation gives CASSPEPGQGLHEQYF.

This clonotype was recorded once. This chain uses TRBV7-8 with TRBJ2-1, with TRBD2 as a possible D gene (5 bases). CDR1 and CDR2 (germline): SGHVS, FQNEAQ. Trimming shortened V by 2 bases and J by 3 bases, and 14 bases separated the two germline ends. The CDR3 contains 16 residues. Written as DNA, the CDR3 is TGTGCCAGCAGCTTACTTCGTGTGGGAGTCTACAATGAGCAGTTCTTC. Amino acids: CASSLLRVGVYNEQFF.

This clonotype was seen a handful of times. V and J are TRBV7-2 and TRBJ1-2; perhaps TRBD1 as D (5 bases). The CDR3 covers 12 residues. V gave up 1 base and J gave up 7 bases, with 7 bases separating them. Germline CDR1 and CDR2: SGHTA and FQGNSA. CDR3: CASSLGRAGYTF. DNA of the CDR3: TGTGCCAGCAGCTTAGGCAGGGCTGGCTACACCTTC.

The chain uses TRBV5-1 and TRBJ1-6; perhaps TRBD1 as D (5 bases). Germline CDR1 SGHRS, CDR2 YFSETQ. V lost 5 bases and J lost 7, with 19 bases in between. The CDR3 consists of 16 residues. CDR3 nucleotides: TGCGCCAGCAGGGATCCAACGGGACGTACGAATTCACCCCTCCACTTT. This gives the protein CASRDPTGRTNSPLHF.

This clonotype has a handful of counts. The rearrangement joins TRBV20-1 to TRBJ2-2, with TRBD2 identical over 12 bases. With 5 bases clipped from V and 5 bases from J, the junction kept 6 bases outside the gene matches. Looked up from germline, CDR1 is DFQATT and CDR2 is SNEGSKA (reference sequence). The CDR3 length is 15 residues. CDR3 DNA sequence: TGCAGTGCTCATAAGGGGACTAGCGGGACCGGGGAGCTGTTTTTT. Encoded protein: CSAHKGTSGTGELFF.

The CDR3, as DNA: TGTGCCAGCAGACCCCCCTTAGCGGGAGTGGTAAACATTCAGTACTTC. Translation gives CASRPPLAGVVNIQYF. The rearrangement links TRBV27 to TRBJ2-4; 9 nucleotides align to TRBD2. V shed 6 bases and J 6 bases; nucleotides not matched to a gene: 12. Per germline, CDR1 MNHEY and CDR2 SMNVEV (reference sequence). The CDR3 is 16 amino acids.

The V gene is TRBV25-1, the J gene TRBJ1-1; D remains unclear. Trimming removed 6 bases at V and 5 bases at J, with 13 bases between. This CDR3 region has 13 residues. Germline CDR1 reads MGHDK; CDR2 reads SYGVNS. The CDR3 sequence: CASSYSPGTEAFF. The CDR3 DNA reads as TGTGCCAGCAGCTATAGCCCGGGGACTGAAGCTTTCTTT.

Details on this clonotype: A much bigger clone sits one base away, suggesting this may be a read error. The CDR3 DNA is TGTGCCAGCAGTTCCCGGGACAGGGGCGAGCAGCACTTC. Protein product: CASSSRDRGEQHF. The chain links TRBV28 to TRBJ2-7; 10 nucleotides line up with TRBD1. Per germline, CDR1 MDHEN and CDR2 SYDVKM. This CDR3 is 13 amino acids long.

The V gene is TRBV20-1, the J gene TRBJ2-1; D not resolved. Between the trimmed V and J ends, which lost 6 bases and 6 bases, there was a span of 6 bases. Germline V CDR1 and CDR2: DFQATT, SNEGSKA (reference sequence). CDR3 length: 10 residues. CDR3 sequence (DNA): TGCAGTGCGGTAGTCAATGAGCAGTTCTTC. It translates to CSAVVNEQFF.

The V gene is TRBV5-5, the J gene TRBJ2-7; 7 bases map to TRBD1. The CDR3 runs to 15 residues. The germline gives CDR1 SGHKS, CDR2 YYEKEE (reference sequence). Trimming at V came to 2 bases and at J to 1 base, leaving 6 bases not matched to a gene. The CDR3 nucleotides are TGTGCCAGCAGCTTCAGGGGGACAAGGTCCTACGAGCAGTACTTC. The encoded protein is CASSFRGTRSYEQYF.

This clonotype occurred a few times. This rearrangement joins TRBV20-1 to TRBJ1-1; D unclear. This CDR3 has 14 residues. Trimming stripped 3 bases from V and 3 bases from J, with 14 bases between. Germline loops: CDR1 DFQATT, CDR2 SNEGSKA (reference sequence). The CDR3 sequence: CSASRPGFDTEAFF. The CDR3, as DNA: TGCAGTGCTAGCCGGCCGGGGTTCGACACTGAAGCTTTCTTT.

In nucleotides, the CDR3 is TGTGCCAGCAGCGTAGCAGCTTACACCGGGGAGCTGTTTTTT. Protein: CASSVAAYTGELFF. The gene calls are TRBV9 and TRBJ2-2, with D uncertain. The CDR3 runs 14 residues. From germline, CDR1 is SGDLS and CDR2 YYNGEE. V was cut by 0 bases and J by 3 bases, with 6 bases left in between.

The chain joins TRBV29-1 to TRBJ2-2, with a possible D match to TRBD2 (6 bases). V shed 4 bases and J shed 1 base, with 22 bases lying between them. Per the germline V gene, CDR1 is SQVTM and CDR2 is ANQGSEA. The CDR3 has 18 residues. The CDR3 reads CSVGVLSGIGGNTGELFF. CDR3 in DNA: TGCAGCGTTGGCGTTTTGTCGGGGATCGGGGGGAACACCGGGGAGCTGTTTTTT.

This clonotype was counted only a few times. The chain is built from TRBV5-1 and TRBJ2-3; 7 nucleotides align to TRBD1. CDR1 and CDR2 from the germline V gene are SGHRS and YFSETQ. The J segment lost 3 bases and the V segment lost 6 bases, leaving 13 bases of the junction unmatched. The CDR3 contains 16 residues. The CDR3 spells CASTSTGAPSTDTQYF. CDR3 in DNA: TGCGCCAGCACCTCTACAGGGGCCCCCTCGACAGATACGCAGTATTTT.

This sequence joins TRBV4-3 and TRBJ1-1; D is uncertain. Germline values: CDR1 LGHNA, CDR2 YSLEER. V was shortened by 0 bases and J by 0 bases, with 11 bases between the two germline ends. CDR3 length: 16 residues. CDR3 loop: CASSQDSGRLNTEAFF. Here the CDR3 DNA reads TGCGCCAGCAGCCAAGATTCCGGGAGACTGAACACTGAAGCTTTCTTT.

CDR3: CASSPGLKSDTQYF. The CDR3 coding sequence is TGTGCCAGCAGTCCTGGACTAAAGTCAGATACGCAGTATTTT. This chain joins TRBV6-1 and TRBJ2-3; perhaps TRBD2 as D (6 bases). Germline V gene lookup returns CDR1 MNHNS and CDR2 SASEGT. Trimming removed 5 bases from V and 4 bases from J, with 13 bases in between. The CDR3 is 14 amino acids.

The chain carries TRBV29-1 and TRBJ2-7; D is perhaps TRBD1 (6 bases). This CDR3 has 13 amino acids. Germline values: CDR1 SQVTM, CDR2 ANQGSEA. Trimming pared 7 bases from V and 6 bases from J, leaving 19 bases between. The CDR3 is CSARTGFNSEQYF. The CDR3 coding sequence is TGCAGCGCCCGAACAGGGTTCAATAGCGAGCAGTACTTC.

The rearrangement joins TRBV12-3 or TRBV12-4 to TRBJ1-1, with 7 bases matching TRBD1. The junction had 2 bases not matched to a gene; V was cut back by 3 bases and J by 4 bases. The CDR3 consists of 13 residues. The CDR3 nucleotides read TGTGCCAGCAGTTTCAGGGGGGGCACTGAAGCTTTCTTT. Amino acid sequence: CASSFRGGTEAFF.

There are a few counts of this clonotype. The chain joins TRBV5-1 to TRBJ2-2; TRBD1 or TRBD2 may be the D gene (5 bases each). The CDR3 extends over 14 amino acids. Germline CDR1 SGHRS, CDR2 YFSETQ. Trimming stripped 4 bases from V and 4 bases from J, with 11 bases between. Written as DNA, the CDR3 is TGCGCCAGCAGCACCGGGACGCTCACCGGGGAGCTGTTTTTT. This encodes CASSTGTLTGELFF.

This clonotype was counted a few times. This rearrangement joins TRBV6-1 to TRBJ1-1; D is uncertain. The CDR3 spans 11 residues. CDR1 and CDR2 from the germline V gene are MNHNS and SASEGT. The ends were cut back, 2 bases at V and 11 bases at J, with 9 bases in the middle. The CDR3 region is CASSEKMRAFF. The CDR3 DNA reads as TGTGCCAGCAGTGAAAAGATGAGGGCTTTCTTT.

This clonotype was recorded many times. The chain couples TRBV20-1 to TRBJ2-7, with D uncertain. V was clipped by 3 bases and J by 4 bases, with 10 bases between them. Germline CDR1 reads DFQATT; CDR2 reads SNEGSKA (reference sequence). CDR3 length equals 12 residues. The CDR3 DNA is TGCAGTGCTAGCGACTCATTATACGAGCAGTACTTC. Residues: CSASDSLYEQYF.